The T cell receptor beta chain under discussion was sequenced for a study of T cell responses to AZD1222 COVID-19 vaccine. Study findings and constraints: Seropositivity was recorded at baseline in only a handful of AZD1222 recipients.

Repertoires were generated with immunoSEQ multiplex PCR, while TCRdb's copy carries only in-frame clones and drops some. The sample includes some 110,000 clones, around 84% of them seen just once. This clone was counted a single time. The target antigen is unknown. Second-dose schedules of about 4 or about 12 weeks were combined. Germline CDR1 is SGHAT and CDR2 is FQNNGV. Trimming left V 10 bases short and J 3 bases short, with 18 bases between. This CDR3 is 14 amino acids long. The TCR sequence derives from an adult who received the AZD1222 COVID-19 vaccine. This rearrangement joins TRBV11-2 to TRBJ1-2; D is unclear. The specimen comprised peripheral blood, sampled 28 days after the second AZD1222 dose. CDR3: CATRGARTYYGYTF. In nucleotides, the CDR3 is TGTGCCACCCGGGGAGCCCGGACTTACTATGGCTACACCTTC.